A single sample is the source of the 17 T cell receptor beta chains below, sequenced in a study of cytomegalovirus exposure and HLA in healthy donors. With 60 Vbeta and 13 Jbeta primers, the PCR was carried out. This table comes from immunoSEQ multiplex PCR, and its TCRdb copy is limited to in-frame clones, with some not included. The sample lists over 85,000 clones; roughly 76% were seen once. Sequenced material: PBMCs. All receptors come from a man in his forties in good health and CMV-seronegative.

The rearrangement links TRBV2 to TRBJ1-3; perhaps TRBD1 as D (5 bases). This CDR3 spans 14 amino acids. The germline CDR1 and CDR2 sequences are SNHLY and FYNNEI. V lost 6 bases, J lost 6 bases, and 15 bases lay in between. This CDR3 reads CASSDSHFTNTIYF. The CDR3 DNA reads as TGTGCCAGCAGCGACAGTCATTTCACAAACACCATATATTTT.

The sample holds a few counts of this clone. This rearrangement joins TRBV7-9 to TRBJ2-7; the match to TRBD1 covers 8 bases. Germline V gene sequence: CDR1 SEHNR, CDR2 FQNEAQ (reference sequence). The junction had 10 bases not matched to a gene; V was cut back by 3 bases and J by 12 bases. The CDR3 is 13 residues long. CDR3 protein: CASSFVGQGPWYF. The CDR3 coding sequence is TGTGCCAGCAGCTTCGTCGGACAGGGCCCTTGGTACTTC.

By proportion, this clone is hyperexpanded. Other DNA sequences of this sample code for an identical CDR3. The genes are TRBV27 and TRBJ2-1, with 7 positions matching TRBD1. Germline CDR1 is MNHEY and CDR2 is SMNVEV (reference sequence). The V segment lost 5 bases and the J segment 3 bases; nucleotides outside the gene matches: 4. CDR3 length: 14 residues. The CDR3 here is CASSQGDGYNEQFF. The CDR3 bases are TGTGCCAGCAGTCAGGGGGACGGCTACAATGAGCAGTTCTTC.

This clone occurred once. CDR3 residues: CASSLWQGTPDTQYF. For the CDR3, the DNA is TGTGCCAGCAGTTTATGGCAGGGTACTCCAGATACGCAGTATTTT. The V and J genes are TRBV27 and TRBJ2-3; D may be TRBD1 (5 bases). This CDR3 region has 15 residues. The germline V gene has CDR1 MNHEY and CDR2 SMNVEV (reference sequence). V dropped 1 base and J dropped 4 bases, with 12 bases sitting between them.

A single count supports this clone. V is TRBV7-2 and J is TRBJ2-5; TRBD1 might be the D (5 bases). Trimming stripped 5 bases from V and 1 base from J, with 8 bases between. CDR1 is SGHTA and CDR2 is FQGNSA in the germline V gene. CDR3 length equals 13 residues. CDR3 protein: CASSGHPQETQYF. CDR3 sequence (DNA): TGTGCCAGCAGCGGACACCCCCAAGAGACCCAGTACTTC.

V usage is TRBV10-3 and J usage is TRBJ2-2; a weak D match, TRBD2 (6 bases). The CDR3 is 15 residues long. V was trimmed by 7 bases and J by 2 bases, leaving 14 bases between them. Germline V gene data show CDR1 as ENHRY and CDR2 as SYGVKD. Here the CDR3 reads CAIKSPGLNTGELFF. CDR3 DNA sequence: TGTGCCATCAAAAGTCCGGGACTTAACACCGGGGAGCTGTTTTTT.

The chain uses TRBV10-3 and TRBJ1-2, with unresolved D. There are 14 residues in the CDR3. The V end lost 0 bases, the J end lost 0 bases, and 5 bases lay between the germline ends. Germline loops: CDR1 ENHRY, CDR2 SYGVKD. The CDR3 bases are TGTGCCATCAGTGAGTCAACAGCTAACTATGGCTACACCTTC. Translating gives CAISESTANYGYTF.

This chain joins TRBV5-6 and TRBJ2-5; 16 nucleotides align to TRBD2. The V and J ends lost 3 bases and 3 bases, in that order; junction bases with no gene match: 5. The CDR3 is 17 amino acids. CDR1 and CDR2 (germline): SGHDT, YYEEEE. CDR3 bases: TGTGCCAGCAGCTGGGGGACTAGCGGGGGGGAAAAAGAGACCCAGTACTTC. It yields the protein CASSWGTSGGEKETQYF.

The sample holds a few counts of this clone. Other DNA sequences from this sample encode an identical CDR3 as well. The chain joins TRBV9 to TRBJ2-1, with D perhaps matching TRBD1 (5 bases). Deletions cut 0 bases from V and 10 bases from J, with 11 bases between. The germline CDR1 and CDR2 sequences are SGDLS and YYNGEE. This CDR3 has 13 residues. Here the CDR3 DNA reads TGTGCCAGCAGCGTAGTTGGTAGGGGCGAGCAGTTCTTC. Encoded protein: CASSVVGRGEQFF.

This rearrangement joins TRBV7-3 to TRBJ1-5, with unresolved D. There are 16 residues in the CDR3. Looked up from germline, CDR1 is SGHTA and CDR2 is FQGTGA. Between the trimmed V and J ends, which lost 1 base and 0 bases, there was a span of 10 bases. CDR3 coding DNA: TGTGCCAGCAGCTTAAGGGCGGGTAATAGCAATCAGCCCCAGCATTTT. This sequence encodes CASSLRAGNSNQPQHF.

This chain connects TRBV5-1 to TRBJ2-5; no clear D. This CDR3 spans 14 amino acids. Germline V gene data show CDR1 as SGHRS and CDR2 as YFSETQ. The germline V and J ends were trimmed by 0 bases and 5 bases, with 11 bases remaining between them. DNA for the CDR3: TGCGCCAGCAGCTTGGCAGGTCCCAGGGAGACCCAGTACTTC. Its protein is CASSLAGPRETQYF.

This clone appeared a few times. The chain employs TRBV9 and TRBJ1-5; 8 bases are shared with TRBD1. CDR1 and CDR2 (germline): SGDLS, YYNGEE. Germline trimming cut 3 bases from V and 4 bases from J; bases unmatched to any gene: 6. This CDR3 is built from 15 residues. The CDR3 DNA is TGTGCCAGCAGCGCAGATGGACAGGGAAATCAGCCCCAGCATTTT. It yields the protein CASSADGQGNQPQHF. Full variable domain (remainder filled in from reference TRBV9 and TRBJ1-5): DSGVTQTPKHLITATGQRVTLRCSPRSGDLSVYWYQQSLDQGLQFLIQYYNGEERAKGNILERFSAQQFPDLHSELNLSSLELGDSALYFCASSADGQGNQPQHFGDGTRLSIL.

In this sample, this clone turned up a few times. The chain uses TRBV4-1 and TRBJ1-5; no definite D call. The CDR3 spans 15 residues. Trimming removed 2 bases at V and 3 bases at J, with 11 bases between. The germline V gene encodes CDR1 MGHRA and CDR2 YSYEKL. In DNA, the CDR3 is TGCGCCAGCAGCCAAACGGACTCCCCCAATCAGCCCCAGCATTTT. The encoded protein is CASSQTDSPNQPQHF.

This clone was counted only a few times. The CDR3 loop is CASSRLSKIGEKLFF. In nucleotides, the CDR3 is TGTGCCAGCAGCCGCCTTTCAAAAATCGGTGAAAAACTGTTTTTT. The genes are TRBV6-6 and TRBJ1-4; D unresolved. The CDR3 sequence is 15 residues long. V was shortened by 6 bases and J by 7 bases, with 18 bases between the two germline ends. Germline V gives CDR1 MNHNY, CDR2 SVGAGI (reference sequence).

The DNA of the CDR3 is TGTGCCAGCAGCCAAGAGTACAGGGGGACGTACCAAGAGACCCAGTACTTC. Translated: CASSQEYRGTYQETQYF. The V and J genes are TRBV4-2 and TRBJ2-5, with 8 bases that match TRBD1. The CDR3 has 17 residues. Germline V lookup: CDR1 LGHNA, CDR2 YNFKEQ. V lost 0 bases and J lost 0; bases outside the gene matches: 6.

This clone occurred a few times. This rearrangement joins TRBV5-1 to TRBJ1-1; maybe TRBD1 (6 bases). V dropped 5 bases and J dropped 9 bases, with 17 bases sitting between them. Germline CDR1 is SGHRS and CDR2 is YFSETQ. This CDR3 has 13 residues. CDR3 coding DNA: TGCGCCAGCAGTCATAGCAGGGGTGTGAAAGCTTTCTTT. It translates to CASSHSRGVKAFF.

The rearrangement joins TRBV5-5 to TRBJ1-2; 9 nucleotides line up with TRBD1. Germline lookup yields CDR1 SGHKS and CDR2 YYEKEE (reference sequence). Trimming cost V 4 bases and J 4 bases; bases outside gene matches: 8. The CDR3 extends over 15 amino acids. CDR3 loop: CASSVRGQGVYGYTF. The CDR3 coding sequence is TGTGCCAGCAGCGTCAGGGGACAGGGTGTCTATGGCTACACCTTC.